These 7 T cell receptor beta chains came from one sample sequenced in a study of metastatic and nonmetastatic thyroid tumors. Thyroid surgery had not been preceded by any treatment in any patient. With MiXCR, TCRdb reprocessed the PCR reads. The repertoire holds about 82,000 clones, under 15% seen once, with around 10% in the top ten. Sequences were obtained from tumor tissue. These receptors originate from a female donor with papillary thyroid cancer or a benign thyroid nodule (not recorded which). Some clones in this sample may be carry-over from other donors' samples.

This clone was found many times. The J gene is TRBJ1-2, the V gene TRBV7-9; D is ambiguous. CDR1 and CDR2 (germline): SEHNR, FQNEAQ (reference sequence). The CDR3 totals 13 residues. Trimming removed 1 base at V and 9 bases at J, with 12 bases between. The CDR3 DNA follows: TGTGCCAGCAGCTTAGGGCAGCGAGATCGCTACACCTTC. It codes for CASSLGQRDRYTF.

The genes are TRBV7-3 and TRBJ1-4; no definite D call. The CDR3 contains 13 residues. The germline V gene encodes CDR1 SGHTA and CDR2 FQGTGA. The V end was cut by 3 bases, the J end by 7 bases, with 9 bases between. The DNA of the CDR3 is TGTGCCAGCAGCTTCCGGGAGGGTGAAAAACTGTTTTTT. Translated: CASSFREGEKLFF.

As to this clone: The same CDR3 is also encoded by other DNA sequences in this sample. The rearrangement joins TRBV29-1 to TRBJ1-1; D not resolved. The CDR3 runs to 13 residues. V dropped 6 bases and J dropped 1 base, with 12 bases sitting between them. Germline V gene sequence: CDR1 SQVTM, CDR2 ANQGSEA. CDR3 DNA: TGCAGCGTGGTCCGGGGATCGAACACTGAAGCTTTCTTT. Residues: CSVVRGSNTEAFF.

This clone qualifies as medium-sized. The chain has TRBV6-5 and TRBJ1-6, with D maybe TRBD1 (5 bases). Germline CDR1 is MNHEY and CDR2 is SVGAGI. CDR3 length: 14 amino acids. V was trimmed by 2 bases and J by 7 bases, leaving 9 bases between them. CDR3 nucleotides: TGTGCCAGCAGTTACGGGACCGAAAATTCACCCCTCCACTTT. The encoded protein is CASSYGTENSPLHF.

Ten or more counts support this clone. In the same sample, other DNA sequences code for this CDR3. The rearrangement uses TRBV24-1 and TRBJ1-2, with D possibly matching TRBD1 (6 bases). V was pared by 5 bases and J by 3 bases, with 15 bases between. Germline CDR1 reads KGHDR; CDR2 reads SFDVKD. The CDR3 sequence is 15 residues long. The CDR3 loop is CATSGLQGQDYGYTF. The CDR3 DNA is TGTGCCACCAGTGGTCTTCAGGGGCAAGACTATGGCTACACCTTC.

This clone was seen at least ten times. A read error is possible here, since a much larger clone lies one base away. The chain joins TRBV24-1 to TRBJ2-5, with TRBD1 identical over 9 bases. Trimming cost V 4 bases and J 7 bases; bases outside gene matches: 9. From germline, CDR1 is KGHDR and CDR2 SFDVKD. The CDR3 is made up of 15 amino acids. The CDR3 DNA follows: TGTGCCACCAGTGACGACGGACAGGGGCGAAGGACCCAGTACTTC. It specifies CATSDDGQGRRTQYF.

This chain connects TRBV4-1 to TRBJ2-3; 10 bases match TRBD2. Losses at the gene ends were 4 bases for V and 4 bases for J; bases not matched to a gene: 8. The CDR3 sequence is 16 residues long. The germline V gene encodes CDR1 MGHRA and CDR2 YSYEKL. The CDR3 nucleotides read TGCGCCAGCAGCCTCTTACTAGCGGGAAACGCAGATACGCAGTATTTT. It codes for CASSLLLAGNADTQYF.